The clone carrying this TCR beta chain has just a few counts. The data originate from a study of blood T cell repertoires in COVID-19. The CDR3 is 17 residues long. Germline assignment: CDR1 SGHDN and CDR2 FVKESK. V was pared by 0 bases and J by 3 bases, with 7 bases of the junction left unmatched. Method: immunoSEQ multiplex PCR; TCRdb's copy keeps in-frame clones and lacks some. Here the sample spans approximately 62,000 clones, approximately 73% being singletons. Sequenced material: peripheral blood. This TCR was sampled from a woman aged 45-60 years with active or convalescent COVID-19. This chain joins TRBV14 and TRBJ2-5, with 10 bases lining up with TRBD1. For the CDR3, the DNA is TGTGCCAGCAGCCAAGATCACGGGACAGGGGCAAAAGAGACCCAGTACTTC. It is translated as CASSQDHGTGAKETQYF. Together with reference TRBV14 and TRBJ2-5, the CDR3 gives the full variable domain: EAGVTQFPSHSVIEKGQTVTLRCDPISGHDNLYWYRRVMGKEIKFLLHFVKESKQDESGMPNNRFLAERTGGTYSTLKVQPAELEDSGVYFCASSQDHGTGAKETQYFGPGTRLLVL.